Shown below are 9 T cell receptor beta chains from a single sample sequenced in a study of vaccination effects on CD4 cells after COVID-19. Their antigens are not known. Before sequencing, viral peptide pools were used by the ViraFEST assay to expand antigen-specific CD4+ T cells. The culture ran for 10 to 11 days, and then CD4+ T cells were isolated. Participants received two doses of either the BNT162b2 or mRNA-1273 vaccine. Sequenced by immunoSEQ multiplex PCR; TCRdb stores in-frame clones only, minus some. The sample lists 22,000 or so clones; 70% to 80% were seen once. The sequenced sample was CD4+ T cells from PBMCs cultured with HCoV-229E spike peptides, obtained after COVID-19 vaccination. The source is a human donor who received a COVID-19 vaccine.

The chain couples TRBV5-1 to TRBJ2-7; D gene ambiguous. The CDR3 consists of 14 residues. V was clipped by 0 bases and J by 2 bases, with 9 bases between them. Germline-derived CDR1 and CDR2 are SGHRS and YFSETQ. The CDR3 loop reads CASSLGMDTYEQYF. The DNA for the CDR3 is TGCGCCAGCAGCTTGGGCATGGATACCTACGAGCAGTACTTC.

The rearrangement joins TRBV10-1 to TRBJ2-7; D not certain. This CDR3 is built from 13 residues. V was trimmed by 3 bases and J by 3 bases, leaving 9 bases between them. In germline, CDR1 is WNHNN, CDR2 SYGVQD (reference sequence). The CDR3 spells CASSEQFGYEQYF. In DNA, the CDR3 is TGCGCCAGCAGTGAACAGTTCGGCTACGAGCAGTACTTC.

The gene calls are TRBV3-1 (or the pseudogene TRBV3-2) and TRBJ2-7, with 7 nucleotides matching TRBD1. V gave up 8 bases and J gave up 3 bases; unmatched junction bases: 1. Germline CDR1 is LGHDT and CDR2 is YNNKEL (reference sequence). This CDR3 is 11 amino acids long. The CDR3, as DNA: TGTGCCAGCCAGGGGGTCTACGAGCAGTACTTC. Encoded protein: CASQGVYEQYF.

This sequence joins TRBV5-4 and TRBJ2-5; TRBD1 matches 9 bases. V shed 4 bases, J shed 4 bases, and the junction held 5 bases outside the gene matches. This CDR3 is built from 14 residues. Germline V lookup: CDR1 SGHNT, CDR2 YYREEE (reference sequence). CDR3 coding DNA: TGTGCCAGCAGCCTACAGGGGGCAACAGAGACCCAGTACTTC. Encoded protein: CASSLQGATETQYF.

This clone came up a few times. The chain combines TRBV19 with TRBJ2-5; D unclear. The CDR3 is 15 residues long. Germline V lookup: CDR1 LNHDA, CDR2 SQIVND (reference sequence). V lost 1 base and J 4 bases, leaving 13 bases between the germline ends. In DNA, the CDR3 is TGTGCCAGTAGTATAGTGGGCGGATGGGGAGAGACCCAGTACTTC. It encodes CASSIVGGWGETQYF.

The J gene is TRBJ2-5, the V gene TRBV18, with D hard to call. The CDR3 spans 11 residues. CDR1 is KGHSH and CDR2 is LQKENI in the germline V gene. Trimming left V 4 bases short and J 5 bases short, with 5 bases between. CDR3: CASSLRETQYF. Written as DNA, the CDR3 is TGTGCCAGCTCACTTAGGGAGACCCAGTACTTC.

The chain links TRBV2 to TRBJ1-1; a possible D gene is TRBD1 (5 bases). CDR3 size: 13 residues. The V end lost 5 bases, the J end lost 1 base, and 8 bases lay between the germline ends. Germline-derived CDR1 and CDR2 are SNHLY and FYNNEI. As DNA, the CDR3 is TGTGCCAGCAGTTCCGACAGGAACACTGAAGCTTTCTTT. Its translation: CASSSDRNTEAFF.

The chain links TRBV6-5 to TRBJ2-7, with TRBD1 as a possible D gene (7 bases). CDR3 length: 13 residues. V was pared by 11 bases and J by 7 bases, with 21 bases between. Germline values: CDR1 MNHEY, CDR2 SVGAGI. The CDR3 DNA reads TGTGCCCGTACAGGGGACTTACGTCTAGAGCAGTACTTC. Translation: CARTGDLRLEQYF.

The chain is built from TRBV5-4 and TRBJ1-1; tentative D call: TRBD1 (5 bases). Trimming pared 4 bases from V and 1 base from J, leaving 14 bases between. CDR1 is SGHNT and CDR2 is YYREEE in the germline V gene (reference sequence). The CDR3 extends over 15 amino acids. The CDR3 DNA is TGTGCCAGCAGCGTGCCCAAGGGGACGAACACTGAAGCTTTCTTT. It encodes CASSVPKGTNTEAFF.